The rows below give T cell receptor beta chains drawn from one sample of a study of post-analysis software for immune sequencing data. TCRdb ran MiXCR on the PCR reads and lists one entry per CDR3 protein. The sample records roughly 400,000 distinct CDR3 sequences, roughly 40% being singletons. Sequencing used blood. Every receptor here comes from a girl aged 2-10 years with multiple sclerosis. The CDR3 runs from the conserved cysteine through the conserved F or W. The D gene is left open where the match is weak. A clone size is listed for some rows: how often the clone was seen (once, few, many), or a class if it is expanded.

.	TRBV6-2/TRBV6-3	.	TRBJ2-1	TGTGCCAGCAGTTACCCGGGAAGGGGCGGGGGCTCTTACAATGAGCAGTTCTTC	CASSYPGRGGGSYNEQFF
.	TRBV10-3	.	TRBJ2-7	TGTGCCATCAGTGCCAGGACATCACTTCTCTCCTACGAGCAGTACTTC	CAISARTSLLSYEQYF
TRBD2	TRBV4-1	few	TRBJ2-1	TGCGCCAGCCGGACCGGACTAGCGGGGGTGAATGAGCAGTTCTTC	CASRTGLAGVNEQFF
.	TRBV30	.	TRBJ2-6	TGTGCCTGGACCATCCCTAATTCTGGGGCCAACGTCCTGACTTTC	CAWTIPNSGANVLTF
.	TRBV20-1	many	TRBJ1-2	TGCAGTGCTAGAGTTCTACAGGGTAATAGCGGCTACACCTTC	CSARVLQGNSGYTF
.	TRBV12-3/TRBV12-4	few	TRBJ2-5	TGTGCCAGCAGGAACACACAACTCCAAGAGACCCAGTACTTC	CASRNTQLQETQYF
.	TRBV10-3	few	TRBJ1-2	TGTGCCATCAGTGAGTCGAACTTCAGCCTCTACTATGGCTACACCTTC	CAISESNFSLYYGYTF
.	TRBV29-1	few	TRBJ2-1	TGCAGCGTTGTTAAGGAGCCGGGGCAGTTCTTC	CSVVKEPGQFF
.	TRBV29-1	.	TRBJ1-2	TGCAGCGTTGAAACCGAGGGGAGAGTCTATGGCTACACCTTC	CSVETEGRVYGYTF
.	TRBV7-9	few	TRBJ2-7	TGTGCCAGCAGCCGCGGACCTTACGAGCAGTACTTC	CASSRGPYEQYF
.	TRBV29-1	few	TRBJ1-2	TGCAGCGTTGCCCGGATCGGCGGACTCTCCGTTAACTATGGCTACACCTTC	CSVARIGGLSVNYGYTF
TRBD2	TRBV12-3/TRBV12-4	.	TRBJ2-4	TGTGCCAGCAGAGGCAGGGAGGGAGCCAAAAACATTCAGTACTTC	CASRGREGAKNIQYF
TRBD1	TRBV7-2	.	TRBJ2-7	TGTGCCAGCAGCTTAGATCAGATAAGGCGACAGGGGATAGCCTACGGGCAGTACTTC	CASSLDQIRRQGIAYGQYF
TRBD2	TRBV10-1	.	TRBJ2-5	TGCGCCAGCAGTGAGTCGGGACTAGCAATGGAGACCCAGTACTTC	CASSESGLAMETQYF
.	TRBV5-1	.	TRBJ2-5	TGCGCCAGCAGCTTGGACAGGGAGGAAGAGACCCAGTACTTC	CASSLDREEETQYF
TRBD1	TRBV7-6	.	TRBJ2-2	TGTGCCAGCAGCTCGATACAGGGGGCGAACACCGGGGAGCTGTTTTTT	CASSSIQGANTGELFF
.	TRBV5-1	.	TRBJ2-3	TGCGCCAGCAGCTTGGTTCAAGCCATCTGGGATACGCAGTATTTT	CASSLVQAIWDTQYF
.	TRBV29-1	.	TRBJ1-2	TGCAGCGCCTACCATGGGGGGTATGACTATGGCTACACCTTC	CSAYHGGYDYGYTF
.	TRBV4-3	.	TRBJ2-1	TGCGCCAGCAGCCAAGGCTACACAACCCTGTCCTACAATGAGCAGTTCTTC	CASSQGYTTLSYNEQFF
.	TRBV29-1	few	TRBJ1-5	TGCAGCGCTCAAGGAGCTGGGAATCAGCCCCAGCATTTT	CSAQGAGNQPQHF
TRBD1	TRBV7-2	few	TRBJ1-2	TGTGCCAGCAGCTTGTCCGGACAGGGAGGCTATGGCTACACCTTC	CASSLSGQGGYGYTF
TRBD2	TRBV5-1	once	TRBJ2-3	TGCGCCAGCAGCTTGGAACTAGCGGACACAGATACGCAGTATTTT	CASSLELADTDTQYF
.	TRBV15	few	TRBJ1-2	TGTGCCACCAGCACAGCGGCATCTAACTATGGCTACACCTTC	CATSTAASNYGYTF
.	TRBV18	.	TRBJ1-1	TGTGCCAGCTCCCTAAATCGGCCTGAAGCTTTCTTT	CASSLNRPEAFF
TRBD2	TRBV4-2	.	TRBJ2-7	TGTGCCAGCAGCCAAAGCGGGAGTGGGTACGAGCAGTACTTC	CASSQSGSGYEQYF
.	TRBV20-1	.	TRBJ2-1	TGCAGTGCTAGAGCCCCCCCGGGGCATCCTACTTACAATGAGCAGTTCTTC	CSARAPPGHPTYNEQFF
TRBD1	TRBV28	.	TRBJ2-3	TGTGCCAGCAGTTTCCCCCCGGGACAGGGGGCAGATACGCAGTATTTT	CASSFPPGQGADTQYF
.	TRBV12-3/TRBV12-4	.	TRBJ2-2	TGTGCCAGCAGTCCGCCCGAGGGCACCGGGGAGCTGTTTTTT	CASSPPEGTGELFF
TRBD2	TRBV12-3/TRBV12-4	.	TRBJ2-7	TGTGCCAGCAGTTCCCCGACTAGCGGGGCCTACGAGCAGTACTTC	CASSSPTSGAYEQYF
.	TRBV3-1	.	TRBJ2-3	TGTGCCAGCAGCCAAGAGGGTGTCCCCACAGATACGCAGTATTTT	CASSQEGVPTDTQYF
TRBD1	TRBV20-1	few	TRBJ1-6	TGCAGTGCTATCCGGACAGGGCGGAATTCACCCCTCCACTTT	CSAIRTGRNSPLHF
.	TRBV20-1	few	TRBJ2-7	TGCAGTGCTAGGGGTGGATTCCGGGGGCCCTATAACTACGAGCAGTACTTC	CSARGGFRGPYNYEQYF
.	TRBV6-1	.	TRBJ2-1	TGTGCCAGCAGTAAAGGTCCCGGGACTCACAATGAGCAGTTCTTC	CASSKGPGTHNEQFF
.	TRBV3-1	.	TRBJ2-5	TGTGCCAGCAGCCAAGCCGGGACCACCTCTGAGCAGTACTTC	CASSQAGTTSEQYF
.	TRBV14	few	TRBJ2-7	TGTGCCAGCAGCCAAGTCAGGACTAATCCTAACGAGCAGTACTTC	CASSQVRTNPNEQYF
TRBD2	TRBV4-2	few	TRBJ2-1	TGTGCCAGCAGCCAAGACGGGACTAGGTCGTCCAATGAGCAGTTCTTC	CASSQDGTRSSNEQFF
TRBD2	TRBV29-1	.	TRBJ2-1	TGCAGCGTTGCCCGGGGACTAGCGCCGATCAAGAGCTCCTACAATGAGCAGTTCTTC	CSVARGLAPIKSSYNEQFF
.	TRBV10-3	.	TRBJ2-7	TGTGCCATCAGTGAGTCGGGACCTAAGCTCGAGCAGTACTTC	CAISESGPKLEQYF
TRBD2	TRBV2	.	TRBJ2-3	TGTGCCAGCAGTGTGCGGGAGGGCCAGGCATTTACAGATACGCAGTATTTT	CASSVREGQAFTDTQYF
TRBD2	TRBV5-1	.	TRBJ2-1	TGCGCCAGCAGCTTGTTTAGCGGGGGGGCCGGTAAGCAGTTCTTC	CASSLFSGGAGKQFF
.	TRBV6-2/TRBV6-3	.	TRBJ1-4	TGTGCCAGCAGTTACTCGAGAGTCGATGAAAAACTGTTTTTT	CASSYSRVDEKLFF
TRBD2	TRBV4-3	.	TRBJ2-1	TGCGCCAGCAGCCAAGTTACAACGGGACTAGCGGTTTACAATGAGCAGTTCTTC	CASSQVTTGLAVYNEQFF
.	TRBV7-2	.	TRBJ2-1	TGTGCCAGCGATACCGGGACGGAGTACAATGAGCAGTTCTTC	CASDTGTEYNEQFF
TRBD2	TRBV10-2	few	TRBJ2-7	TGCGCCAGCACCATGGCGGTAGCGGGAGTCTACGAGCAGTACTTC	CASTMAVAGVYEQYF
TRBD1	TRBV12-3/TRBV12-4	few	TRBJ1-5	TGTGCCAGCAGTCCACGGACAGGGGGCGAGCCCCAGCATTTT	CASSPRTGGEPQHF
.	TRBV5-1	once	TRBJ2-2	TGCGCCAGCAGCTTGGGGGGGCGTCGGGAGCTGTTTTTT	CASSLGGRRELFF
.	TRBV29-1	many	TRBJ2-7	TGCAGCGTTTTCAAAGGTTACGAGCAGTACTTC	CSVFKGYEQYF
.	TRBV20-1	.	TRBJ2-5	TGCAGTGCTAGGGCCCCTAGCCAGGGGACCCAGTACTTC	CSARAPSQGTQYF
TRBD2	TRBV27	.	TRBJ2-1	TGTGCCAGCAGTTTCGGACTAGTGGCCTACAATGAGCAGTTCTTC	CASSFGLVAYNEQFF
.	TRBV24-1	.	TRBJ1-1	TGTGCCACCGGCCTGAGGTCGAACACGGAAGCTTTCTTT	CATGLRSNTEAFF